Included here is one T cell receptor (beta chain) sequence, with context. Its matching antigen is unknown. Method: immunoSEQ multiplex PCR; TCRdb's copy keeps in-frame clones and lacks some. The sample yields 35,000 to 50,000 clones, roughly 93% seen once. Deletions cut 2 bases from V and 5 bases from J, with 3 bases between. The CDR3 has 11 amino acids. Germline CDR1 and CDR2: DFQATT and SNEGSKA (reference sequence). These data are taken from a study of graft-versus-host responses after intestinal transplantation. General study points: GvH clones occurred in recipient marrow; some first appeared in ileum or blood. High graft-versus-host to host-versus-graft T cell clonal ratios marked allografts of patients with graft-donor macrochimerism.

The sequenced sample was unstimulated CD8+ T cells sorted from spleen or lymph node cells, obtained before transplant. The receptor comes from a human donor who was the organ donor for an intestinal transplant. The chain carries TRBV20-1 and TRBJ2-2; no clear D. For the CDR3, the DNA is TGCAGTGCTAGAACTACCGGGGAGCTGTTTTTT. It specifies CSARTTGELFF.